This TCR beta chain was documented in a study of response to subunit inactivated influenza vaccine. The CDR3 totals 16 residues. The V and J ends lost 0 bases and 0 bases respectively, with 11 bases between them. From germline, CDR1 is LGHNA and CDR2 YNFKEQ. TCRdb reprocessed the RT-PCR reads with MiXCR, giving one entry per CDR3 protein. The sample records hundreds of thousands of distinct CDR3 sequences, around 15% being singletons. The source was PBMCs from blood, collected approximately 15 days before vaccination. V is TRBV4-2 and J is TRBJ2-5, with D possibly TRBD1 on 7 matching bases. This TCR was sampled from a man in his forties or fifties who received an inactivated influenza vaccine. This chain's CDR3 is CASSQEEGADQETQYF. The CDR3 nucleotides read TGTGCCAGCAGCCAAGAGGAGGGGGCCGACCAAGAGACCCAGTACTTC.